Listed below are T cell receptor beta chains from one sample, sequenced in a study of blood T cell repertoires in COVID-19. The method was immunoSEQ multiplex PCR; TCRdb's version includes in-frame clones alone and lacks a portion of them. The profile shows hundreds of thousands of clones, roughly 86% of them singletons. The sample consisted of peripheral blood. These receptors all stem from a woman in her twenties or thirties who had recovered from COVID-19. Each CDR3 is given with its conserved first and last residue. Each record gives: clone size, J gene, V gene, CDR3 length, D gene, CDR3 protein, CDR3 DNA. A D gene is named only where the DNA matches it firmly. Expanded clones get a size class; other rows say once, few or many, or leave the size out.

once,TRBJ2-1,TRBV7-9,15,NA,CASSLGLTPDNEQFF,TGTGCCAGCAGCTTAGGACTAACCCCGGACAATGAGCAGTTCTTC
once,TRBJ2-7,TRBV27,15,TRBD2,CASSFLLAGTYEQYF,TGTGCCAGCAGTTTCCTACTAGCGGGGACCTACGAGCAGTACTTC
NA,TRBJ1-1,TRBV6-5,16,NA,CASSYSFRESGTEAFF,TGTGCCAGCAGTTACTCCTTCCGGGAATCGGGCACTGAAGCTTTCTTT
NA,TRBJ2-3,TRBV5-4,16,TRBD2,CASSPSSSGGSDTQYF,TGTGCCAGCAGCCCATCCTCTAGCGGGGGGTCAGATACGCAGTATTTT
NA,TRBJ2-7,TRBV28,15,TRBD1,CASSTLDRTGAEQYF,TGTGCCAGCAGCACCCTAGACCGGACAGGGGCAGAGCAGTACTTC
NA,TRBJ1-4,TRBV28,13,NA,CASGQGPNEKLFF,TGTGCCAGCGGGCAGGGGCCTAATGAAAAACTGTTTTTT
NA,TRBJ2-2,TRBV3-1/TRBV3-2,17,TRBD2,CASSLGRRGGNTGELFF,TGTGCCAGCAGCCTCGGGAGGCGGGGGGGAAACACCGGGGAGCTGTTTTTT
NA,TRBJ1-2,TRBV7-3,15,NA,CASSLNGGTIYGYTF,TGTGCCAGCAGCTTAAATGGGGGCACGATTTATGGCTACACCTTC
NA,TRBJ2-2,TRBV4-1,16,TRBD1,CASSQPDRGYGGELFF,TGCGCCAGCAGCCAACCGGACAGGGGCTACGGCGGGGAGCTGTTTTTT
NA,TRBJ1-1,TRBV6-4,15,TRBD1,CASSVGTGGNTEAFF,TGTGCCAGCAGTGTAGGGACAGGGGGCAACACTGAAGCTTTCTTT
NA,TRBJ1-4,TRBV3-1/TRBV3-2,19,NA,CASSHVGPAKIGTNEKLFF,TGTGCCAGCAGCCACGTGGGGCCCGCGAAGATAGGAACTAATGAAAAACTGTTTTTT
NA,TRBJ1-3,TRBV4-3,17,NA,CASSQVYGLIEGNTIYF,TGCGCCAGCAGCCAAGTATATGGGCTGATAGAAGGAAACACCATATATTTT
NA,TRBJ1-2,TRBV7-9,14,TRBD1,CASSPRQGNYGYTF,TGTGCCAGCAGCCCTAGACAGGGCAACTATGGCTACACCTTC
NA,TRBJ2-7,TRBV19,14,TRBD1,CASSQGGGSYEQYF,TGTGCCAGCTCACAGGGGGGAGGCTCCTACGAGCAGTACTTC
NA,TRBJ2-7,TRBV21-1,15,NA,CASSNYSGTSGEQYF,TGTGCCAGCAGCAACTACTCCGGGACTAGTGGCGAGCAGTACTTC
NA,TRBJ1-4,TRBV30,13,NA,CAWRGRVSEKLFF,TGTGCCTGGAGGGGCAGGGTCAGCGAAAAACTGTTTTTT
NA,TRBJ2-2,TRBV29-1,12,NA,CSGTKNTGELFF,TGCAGCGGGACAAAAAACACCGGGGAGCTGTTTTTT
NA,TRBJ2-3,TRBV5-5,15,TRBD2,CASSLTSGGVDTQYF,TGTGCCAGCAGCCTTACTAGCGGGGGGGTGGATACGCAGTATTTT
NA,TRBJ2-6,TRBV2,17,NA,CASSEFQGSSGANVLTF,TGTGCCAGCAGTGAATTCCAGGGATCCTCTGGGGCCAACGTCCTGACTTTC
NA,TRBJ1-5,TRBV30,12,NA,CAWSTGFPPQHF,TGTGCCTGGAGCACAGGGTTTCCGCCCCAGCATTTT
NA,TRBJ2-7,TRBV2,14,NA,CASSEFPRDYEQYF,TGTGCCAGCAGTGAATTCCCTCGCGACTACGAGCAGTACTTC
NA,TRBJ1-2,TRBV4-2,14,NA,CASSPGQKNYGYTF,TGTGCCAGCAGCCCGGGACAAAAAAACTATGGCTACACCTTC
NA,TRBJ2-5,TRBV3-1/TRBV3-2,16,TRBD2,CASSRGLAGGEETQYF,TGTGCCAGCAGCCGAGGACTAGCGGGGGGTGAAGAGACCCAGTACTTC